The entry below describes one T cell receptor (beta chain). Antigen unknown. The data were taken from a study of cytomegalovirus exposure and HLA in healthy donors. Study-wide points: Generally TCR sequences proved uncommon, though certain public TCRs appeared in numerous donors.

The CDR3 is 15 amino acids. Unmatched junction bases numbered 6, after V lost 0 bases and J lost 6 bases. Germline loops: CDR1 LGHNA, CDR2 YSLEER. The PCR employed 60 Vbeta primers together with 13 Jbeta primers. Profiled with immunoSEQ multiplex PCR; TCRdb holds only in-frame clones, not every one. The table has around 170,000 clones, over 70% seen once. The rearrangement links TRBV4-3 to TRBJ1-2; 8 bases line up with TRBD1. This receptor was identified in a man aged 50 to 59 in good health and CMV-seropositive. The sequenced sample was PBMCs. The CDR3 loop is CASSQEADRVDGYTF. The CDR3 DNA follows: TGCGCCAGCAGCCAAGAGGCGGACAGGGTAGATGGCTACACCTTC.